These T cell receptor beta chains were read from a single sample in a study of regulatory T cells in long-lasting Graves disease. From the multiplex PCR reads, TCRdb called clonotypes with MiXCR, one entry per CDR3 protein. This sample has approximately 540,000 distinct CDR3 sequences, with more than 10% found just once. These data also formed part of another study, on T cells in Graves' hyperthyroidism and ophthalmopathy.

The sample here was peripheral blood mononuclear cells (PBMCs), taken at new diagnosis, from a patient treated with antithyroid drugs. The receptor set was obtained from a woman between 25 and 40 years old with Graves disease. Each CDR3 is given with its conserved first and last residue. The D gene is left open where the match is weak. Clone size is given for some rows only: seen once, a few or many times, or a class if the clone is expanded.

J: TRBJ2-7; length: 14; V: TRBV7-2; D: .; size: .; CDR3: CASSFGGGGYEQYF; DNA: TGTGCCAGCAGCTTCGGGGGAGGAGGCTACGAGCAGTACTTC
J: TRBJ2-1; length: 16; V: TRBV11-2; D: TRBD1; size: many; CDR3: CASSLFSSGGRNEQFF; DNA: TGTGCCAGCAGCTTATTTTCGTCAGGGGGCCGCAATGAGCAGTTCTTC
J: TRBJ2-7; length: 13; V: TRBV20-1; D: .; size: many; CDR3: CSVPVSATYEQYF; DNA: TGCAGTGTCCCGGTCTCAGCTACCTACGAGCAGTACTTC
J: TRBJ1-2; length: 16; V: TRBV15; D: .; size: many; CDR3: CATSGARSSANYGYTF; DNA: TGTGCCACCAGCGGGGCGAGGTCCTCGGCAAACTATGGCTACACCTTC
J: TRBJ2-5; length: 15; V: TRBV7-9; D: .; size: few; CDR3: CASSFQGRSGETQYF; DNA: TGTGCCAGCAGCTTCCAGGGGAGGTCAGGAGAGACCCAGTACTTC
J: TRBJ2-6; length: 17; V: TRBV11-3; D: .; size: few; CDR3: CASSPPRFVSGANVLTF; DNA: TGTGCCAGCAGCCCCCCCCGCTTTGTCTCTGGGGCCAACGTCCTGACTTTC
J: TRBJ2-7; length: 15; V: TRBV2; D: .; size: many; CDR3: CASSEIGPLPYEQYF; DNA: TGTGCCAGCAGTGAGATAGGACCGCTCCCATACGAGCAGTACTTC
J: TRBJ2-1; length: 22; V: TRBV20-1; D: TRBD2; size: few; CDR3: CSAISTGGERLAGLSSYNEQFF; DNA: TGCAGTGCTATTTCTACAGGGGGCGAACGACTAGCGGGACTGAGCTCCTACAATGAGCAGTTCTTC
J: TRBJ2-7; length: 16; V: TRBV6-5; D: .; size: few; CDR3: CASSYSRNRSSYEQYF; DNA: TGTGCCAGCAGTTACTCCCGGAACAGGAGCTCCTACGAGCAGTACTTC
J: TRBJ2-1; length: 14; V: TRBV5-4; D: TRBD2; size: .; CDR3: CASSVTSGSVGQFF; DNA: TGTGCCAGCAGCGTGACTAGCGGGAGTGTCGGGCAGTTCTTC
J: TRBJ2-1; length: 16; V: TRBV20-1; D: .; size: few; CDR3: CSARVEAGRNYNEQFF; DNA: TGCAGTGCTAGAGTAGAAGCGGGCAGGAACTACAATGAGCAGTTCTTC
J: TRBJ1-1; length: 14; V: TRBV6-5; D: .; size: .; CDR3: CASSYVGGSTEAFF; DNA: TGTGCCAGCAGTTACGTGGGAGGGAGCACTGAAGCTTTCTTT
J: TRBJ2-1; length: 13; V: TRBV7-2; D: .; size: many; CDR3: CASSLVGDNEQFF; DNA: TGTGCCAGCAGCTTAGTTGGGGACAATGAGCAGTTCTTC
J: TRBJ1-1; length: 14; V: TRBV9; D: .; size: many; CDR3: CASSTQGENTEAFF; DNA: TGTGCCAGCAGCACACAGGGTGAGAACACTGAAGCTTTCTTT
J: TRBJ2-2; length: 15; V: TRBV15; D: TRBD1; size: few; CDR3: CATRVQGVPTGELFF; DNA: TGTGCCACCCGGGTACAGGGGGTCCCCACCGGGGAGCTGTTTTTT
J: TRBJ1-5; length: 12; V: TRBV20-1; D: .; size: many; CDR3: CSARFLNQPQHF; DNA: TGCAGTGCTAGATTCCTAAATCAGCCCCAGCATTTT
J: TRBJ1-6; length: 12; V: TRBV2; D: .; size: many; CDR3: CASKEVDSPLHF; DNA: TGTGCCAGCAAGGAAGTGGATTCACCCCTCCACTTT
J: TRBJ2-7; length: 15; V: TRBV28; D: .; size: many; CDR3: CASSLAGDRLYEQYF; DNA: TGTGCCAGCAGTTTAGCGGGAGACAGGCTCTACGAGCAGTACTTC
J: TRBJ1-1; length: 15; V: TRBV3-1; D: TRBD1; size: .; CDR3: CASSLGRGHGTEAFF; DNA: TGTGCCAGCAGCCTTGGCAGGGGGCACGGCACTGAAGCTTTCTTT
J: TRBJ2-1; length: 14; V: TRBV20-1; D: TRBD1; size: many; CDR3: CSAPRRQGVNEQFF; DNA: TGCAGTGCCCCAAGGAGACAGGGTGTCAATGAGCAGTTCTTC
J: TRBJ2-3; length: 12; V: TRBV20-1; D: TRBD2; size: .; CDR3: CSALIGETSQYF; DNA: TGCAGTGCCCTTATCGGTGAGACTAGCCAATATTTT
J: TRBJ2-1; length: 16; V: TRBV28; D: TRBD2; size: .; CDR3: CASSLAGAGGPNEQFF; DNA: TGTGCCAGCAGTCTAGCGGGAGCGGGAGGGCCCAATGAGCAGTTCTTC
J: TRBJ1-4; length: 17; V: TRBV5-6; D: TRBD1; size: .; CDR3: CASSLTTGGSMDEKLFF; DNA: TGTGCCAGCAGCTTGACGACAGGGGGCTCTATGGATGAAAAACTGTTTTTT
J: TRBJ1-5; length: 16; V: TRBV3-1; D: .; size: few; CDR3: CASSQGRPPGSQPQHF; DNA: TGTGCCAGCAGCCAAGGACGGCCCCCAGGTTCGCAGCCCCAGCATTTT
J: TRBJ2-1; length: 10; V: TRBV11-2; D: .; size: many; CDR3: CASSFYEQFF; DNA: TGTGCCAGCAGCTTTTATGAGCAGTTCTTC
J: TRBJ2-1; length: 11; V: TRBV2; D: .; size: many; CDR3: CASSYDSEQFF; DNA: TGTGCCAGCAGCTACGACAGTGAGCAGTTCTTC
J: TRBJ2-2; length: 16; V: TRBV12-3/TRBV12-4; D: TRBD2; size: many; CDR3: CASSFSSGRAGGELFF; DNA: TGTGCCAGCAGTTTCTCGAGCGGGAGGGCCGGCGGGGAGCTGTTTTTT